This T cell receptor (beta chain) was documented in a study of blood T cell repertoires in COVID-19. Study in general: Nucleic acid was either cDNA or gDNA, and it came from T cells, B-cell-depleted T cells, or PBMCs.

With respect to this clone: Other DNA variants within this sample encode the same CDR3.

The germline V gene has CDR1 MNHEY and CDR2 SVGAGI. V lost 6 bases and J 0 bases, leaving 14 bases between the germline ends. The CDR3 has 15 amino acids. Profiling relied on immunoSEQ multiplex PCR, and the TCRdb table lists in-frame clones only, not all of them. Altogether fewer than 350,000 clones are present, approximately 86% being singletons, with the ten largest covering roughly 2.1%. What was sequenced was peripheral blood. The V gene is TRBV6-5, the J gene TRBJ1-1, with D possibly TRBD1 on 6 matching bases. This receptor was identified in a young woman who had recovered from COVID-19. The CDR3: CASRTYRVVNTEAFF. The CDR3 region has the DNA TGTGCCAGCAGAACCTACAGGGTTGTGAACACTGAAGCTTTCTTT.